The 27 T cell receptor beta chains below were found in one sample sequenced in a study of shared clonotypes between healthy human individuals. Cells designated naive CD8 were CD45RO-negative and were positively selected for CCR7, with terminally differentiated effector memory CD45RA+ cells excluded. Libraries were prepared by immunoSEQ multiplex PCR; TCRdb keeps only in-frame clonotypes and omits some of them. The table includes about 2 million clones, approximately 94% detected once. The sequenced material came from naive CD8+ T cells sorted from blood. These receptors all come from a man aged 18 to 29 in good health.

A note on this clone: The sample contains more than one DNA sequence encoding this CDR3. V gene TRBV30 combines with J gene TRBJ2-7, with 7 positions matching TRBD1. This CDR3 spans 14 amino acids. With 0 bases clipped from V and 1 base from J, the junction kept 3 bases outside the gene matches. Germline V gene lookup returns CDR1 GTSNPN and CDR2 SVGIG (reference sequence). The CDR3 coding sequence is TGTGCCTGGAGTGTGACAGGGCTTTCCTACGAGCAGTACTTC. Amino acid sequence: CAWSVTGLSYEQYF. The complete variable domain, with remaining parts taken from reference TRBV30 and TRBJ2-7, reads SQTIHQWPATLVQPVGSPLSLECTVEGTSNPNLYWYRQAAGRGLQLLFYSVGIGQISSEVPQNLSASRPQDRQFILSSKKLLLSDSGFYLCAWSVTGLSYEQYFGPGTRLTVT.

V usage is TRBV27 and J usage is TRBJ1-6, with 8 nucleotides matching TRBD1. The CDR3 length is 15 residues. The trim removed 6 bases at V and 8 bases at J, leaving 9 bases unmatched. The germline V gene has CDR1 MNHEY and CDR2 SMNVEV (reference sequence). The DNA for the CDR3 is TGTGCCAGCAGCCCATACAGGGGGTCCGATTCACCCCTCCACTTT. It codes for CASSPYRGSDSPLHF.

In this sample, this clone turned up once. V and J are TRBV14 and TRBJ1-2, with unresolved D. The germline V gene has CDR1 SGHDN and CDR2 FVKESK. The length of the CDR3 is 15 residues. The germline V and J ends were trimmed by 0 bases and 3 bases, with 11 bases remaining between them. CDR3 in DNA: TGTGCCAGCAGCCAAGAACCTCAGGCCTACTATGGCTACACCTTC. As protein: CASSQEPQAYYGYTF.

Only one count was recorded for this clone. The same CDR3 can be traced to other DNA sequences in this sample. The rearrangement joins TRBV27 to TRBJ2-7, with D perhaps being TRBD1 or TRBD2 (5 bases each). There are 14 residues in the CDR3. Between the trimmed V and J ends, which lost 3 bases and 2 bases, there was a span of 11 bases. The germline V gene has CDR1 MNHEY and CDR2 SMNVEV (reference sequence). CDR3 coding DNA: TGTGCCAGCAGTTTTGGGACGGGCGCCTACGAGCAGTACTTC. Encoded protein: CASSFGTGAYEQYF.

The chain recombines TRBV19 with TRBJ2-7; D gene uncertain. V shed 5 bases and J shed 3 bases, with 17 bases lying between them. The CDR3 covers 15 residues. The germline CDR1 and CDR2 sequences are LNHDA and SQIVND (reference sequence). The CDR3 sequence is CASSFLPGPIYEQYF. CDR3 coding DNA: TGTGCCAGTAGTTTCCTACCGGGCCCTATCTACGAGCAGTACTTC.

DNA for the CDR3: TGTGCCAGCAGCCCCAGCGGAGACCACTACGAGCAGTACTTC. This sequence encodes CASSPSGDHYEQYF. V is TRBV9 and J is TRBJ2-7; D might be TRBD2 (5 bases). V shed 4 bases and J shed 3 bases, with 14 bases lying between them. Germline CDR1 SGDLS, CDR2 YYNGEE. This CDR3 contains 14 residues.

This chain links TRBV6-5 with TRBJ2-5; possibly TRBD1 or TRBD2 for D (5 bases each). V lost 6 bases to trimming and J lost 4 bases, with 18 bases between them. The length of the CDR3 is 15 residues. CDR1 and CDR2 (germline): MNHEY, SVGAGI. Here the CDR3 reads CASSYQGFRGETQYF. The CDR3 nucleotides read TGTGCCAGCAGCTACCAGGGCTTTCGGGGAGAGACCCAGTACTTC.

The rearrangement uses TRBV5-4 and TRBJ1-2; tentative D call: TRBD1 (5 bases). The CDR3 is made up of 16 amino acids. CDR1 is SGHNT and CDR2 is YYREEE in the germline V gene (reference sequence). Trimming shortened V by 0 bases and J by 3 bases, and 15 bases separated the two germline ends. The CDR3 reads CASSLAAQVLDYGYTF. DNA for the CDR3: TGTGCCAGCAGCTTGGCCGCACAGGTCCTAGACTATGGCTACACCTTC. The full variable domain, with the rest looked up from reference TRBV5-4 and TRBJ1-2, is ETGVTQSPTHLIKTRGQQVTLRCSSQSGHNTVSWYQQALGQGPQFIFQYYREEENGRGNFPPRFSGLQFPNYSSELNVNALELDDSALYLCASSLAAQVLDYGYTFGSGTRLTVV.

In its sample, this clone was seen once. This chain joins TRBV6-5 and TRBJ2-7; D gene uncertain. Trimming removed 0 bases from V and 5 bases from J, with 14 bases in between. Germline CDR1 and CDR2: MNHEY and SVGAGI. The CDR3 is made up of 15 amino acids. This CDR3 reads CASSYSLTPYNEQYF. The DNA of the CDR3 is TGTGCCAGCAGTTACTCGTTGACCCCTTACAACGAGCAGTACTTC.

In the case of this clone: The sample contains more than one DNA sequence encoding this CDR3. The CDR3 bases are TGTGCCAGCAGCCCGGGACAGAACACCGGGGAGCTGTTTTTT. Amino acid sequence: CASSPGQNTGELFF. V gene TRBV11-2 combines with J gene TRBJ2-2; possibly TRBD1 for D (6 bases). Trimming removed 5 bases from V and 1 base from J, with 8 bases in between. CDR3 length: 14 amino acids. CDR1 SGHAT and CDR2 FQNNGV come from the germline V gene.

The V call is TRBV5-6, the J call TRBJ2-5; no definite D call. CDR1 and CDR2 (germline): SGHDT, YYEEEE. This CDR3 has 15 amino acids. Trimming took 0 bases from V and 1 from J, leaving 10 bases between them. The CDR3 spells CASSLDWAAQETQYF. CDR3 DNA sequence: TGTGCCAGCAGCTTGGATTGGGCAGCCCAAGAGACCCAGTACTTC. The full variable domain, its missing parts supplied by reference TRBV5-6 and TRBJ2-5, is DAGVTQSPTHLIKTRGQQVTLRCSPKSGHDTVSWYQQALGQGPQFIFQYYEEEERQRGNFPDRFSGHQFPNYSSELNVNALLLGDSALYLCASSLDWAAQETQYFGPGTRLLVL.

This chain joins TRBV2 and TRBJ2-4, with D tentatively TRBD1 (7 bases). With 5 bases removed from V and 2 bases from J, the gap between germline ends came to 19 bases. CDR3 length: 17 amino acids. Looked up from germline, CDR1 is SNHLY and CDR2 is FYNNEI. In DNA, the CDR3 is TGTGCCAGCAGTTTTTCAGGCAGGGGGGATACCAAAAACATTCAGTACTTC. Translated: CASSFSGRGDTKNIQYF.

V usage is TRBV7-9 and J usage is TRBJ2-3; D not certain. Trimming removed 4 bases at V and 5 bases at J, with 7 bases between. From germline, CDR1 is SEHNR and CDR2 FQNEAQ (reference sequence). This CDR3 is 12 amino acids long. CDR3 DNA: TGTGCCAGCAGCTACCCGCGAGATACGCAGTATTTT. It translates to CASSYPRDTQYF. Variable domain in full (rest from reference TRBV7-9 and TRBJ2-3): DTGVSQNPRHKITKRGQNVTFRCDPISEHNRLYWYRQTLGQGPEFLTYFQNEAQLEKSRLLSDRFSAERPKGSFSTLEIQRTEQGDSAMYLCASSYPRDTQYFGPGTRLTVL.

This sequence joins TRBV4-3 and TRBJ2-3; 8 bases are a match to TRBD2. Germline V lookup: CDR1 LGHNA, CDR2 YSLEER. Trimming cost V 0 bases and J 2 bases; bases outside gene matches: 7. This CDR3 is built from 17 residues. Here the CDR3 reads CASSQEGLGDVTDTQYF. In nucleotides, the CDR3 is TGCGCCAGCAGCCAAGAGGGACTAGGGGATGTCACAGATACGCAGTATTTT.

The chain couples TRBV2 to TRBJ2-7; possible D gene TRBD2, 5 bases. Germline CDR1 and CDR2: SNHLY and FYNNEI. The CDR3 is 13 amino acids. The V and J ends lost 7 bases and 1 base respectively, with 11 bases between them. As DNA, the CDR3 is TGTGCCAGCACCGAGGGTTTGTCCTACGAGCAGTACTTC. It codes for CASTEGLSYEQYF.

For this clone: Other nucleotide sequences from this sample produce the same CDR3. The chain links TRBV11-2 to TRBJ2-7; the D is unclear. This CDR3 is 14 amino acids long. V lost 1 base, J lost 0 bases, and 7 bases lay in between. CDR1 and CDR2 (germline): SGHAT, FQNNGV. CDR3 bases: TGTGCCAGCAGCTTAGGAGGCAGCTCCTACGAGCAGTACTTC. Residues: CASSLGGSSYEQYF.

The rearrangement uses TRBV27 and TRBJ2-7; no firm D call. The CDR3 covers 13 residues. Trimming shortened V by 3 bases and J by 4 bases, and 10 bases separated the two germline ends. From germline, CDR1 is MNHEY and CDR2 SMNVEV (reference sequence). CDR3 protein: CASSFNQYYEQYF. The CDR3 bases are TGTGCCAGCAGTTTCAATCAATATTACGAGCAGTACTTC.

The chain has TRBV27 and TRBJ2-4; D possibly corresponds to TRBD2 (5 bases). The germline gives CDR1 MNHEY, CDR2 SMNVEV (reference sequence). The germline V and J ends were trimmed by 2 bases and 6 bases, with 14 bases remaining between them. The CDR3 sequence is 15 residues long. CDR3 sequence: CASSLGRPSGNIQYF. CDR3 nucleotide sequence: TGTGCCAGCAGTTTAGGCAGGCCCAGCGGAAACATTCAGTACTTC.

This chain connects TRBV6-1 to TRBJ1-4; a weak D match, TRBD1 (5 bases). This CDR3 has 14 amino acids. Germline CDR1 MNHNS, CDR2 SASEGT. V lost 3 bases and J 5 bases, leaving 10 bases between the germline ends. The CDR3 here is CASSETEMNEKLFF. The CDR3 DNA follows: TGTGCCAGCAGTGAGACAGAGATGAATGAAAAACTGTTTTTT.

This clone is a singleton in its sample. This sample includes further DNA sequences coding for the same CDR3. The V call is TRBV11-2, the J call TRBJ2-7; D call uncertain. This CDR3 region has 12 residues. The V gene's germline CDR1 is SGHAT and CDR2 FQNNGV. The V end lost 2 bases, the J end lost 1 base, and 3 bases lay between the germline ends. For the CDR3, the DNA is TGTGCCAGCAGCTTACCTTCCTACGAGCAGTACTTC. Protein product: CASSLPSYEQYF.

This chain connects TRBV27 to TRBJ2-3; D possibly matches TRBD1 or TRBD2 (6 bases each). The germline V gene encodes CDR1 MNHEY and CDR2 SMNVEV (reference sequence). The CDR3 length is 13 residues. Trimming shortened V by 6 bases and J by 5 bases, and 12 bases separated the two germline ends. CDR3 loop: CASSRGPLDTQYF. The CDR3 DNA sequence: TGTGCCAGCAGCCGGGGGCCTTTAGATACGCAGTATTTT.

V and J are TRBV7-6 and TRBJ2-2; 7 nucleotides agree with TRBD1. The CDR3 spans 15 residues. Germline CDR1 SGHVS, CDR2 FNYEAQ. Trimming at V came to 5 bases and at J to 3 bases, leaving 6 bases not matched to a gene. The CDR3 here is CASSRNRGHTGELFF. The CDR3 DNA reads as TGTGCCAGCAGCCGCAACAGGGGTCACACCGGGGAGCTGTTTTTT.

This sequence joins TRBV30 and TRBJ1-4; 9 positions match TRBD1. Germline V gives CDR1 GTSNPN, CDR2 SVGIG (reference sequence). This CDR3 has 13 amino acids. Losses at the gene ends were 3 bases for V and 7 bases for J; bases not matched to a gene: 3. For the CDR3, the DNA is TGTGCCTGGAGGGGACAGGGCGGTGAAAAACTGTTTTTT. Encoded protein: CAWRGQGGEKLFF.

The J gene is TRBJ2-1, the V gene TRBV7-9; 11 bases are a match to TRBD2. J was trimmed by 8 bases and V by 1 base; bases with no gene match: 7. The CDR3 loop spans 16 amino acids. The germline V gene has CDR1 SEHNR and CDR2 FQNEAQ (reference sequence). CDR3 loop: CASSLGSGRARHEQFF. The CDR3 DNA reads TGTGCCAGCAGCTTAGGTAGCGGGAGGGCCCGGCATGAGCAGTTCTTC.

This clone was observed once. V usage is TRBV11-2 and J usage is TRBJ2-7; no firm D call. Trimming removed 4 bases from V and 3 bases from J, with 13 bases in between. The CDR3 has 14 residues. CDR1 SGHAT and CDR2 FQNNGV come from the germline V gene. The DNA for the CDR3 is TGTGCCAGCAGCTACGGACCGGGCCGCTACGAGCAGTACTTC. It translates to CASSYGPGRYEQYF.

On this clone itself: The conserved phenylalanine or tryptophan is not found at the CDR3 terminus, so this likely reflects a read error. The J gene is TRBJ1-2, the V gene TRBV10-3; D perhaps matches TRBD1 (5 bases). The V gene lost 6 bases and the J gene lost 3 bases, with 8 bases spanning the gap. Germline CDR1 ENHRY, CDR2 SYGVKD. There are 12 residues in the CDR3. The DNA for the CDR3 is TGTGCCATCAGCGGAGGGGACTATGGCTACACCCTC. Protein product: CAISGGDYGYTL.

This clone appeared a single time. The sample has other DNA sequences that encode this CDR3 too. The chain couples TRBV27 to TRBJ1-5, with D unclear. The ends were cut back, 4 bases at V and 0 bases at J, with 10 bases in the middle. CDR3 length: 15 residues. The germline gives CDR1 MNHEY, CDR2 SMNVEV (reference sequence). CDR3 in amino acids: CASSSTGYSNQPQHF. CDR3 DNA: TGTGCCAGCAGTTCGACGGGTTATAGCAATCAGCCCCAGCATTTT.